These 24 T cell receptor beta chains were sequenced from one sample in a study of beta chain features in type 1 diabetes. Findings and caveats of the study: Moderate yet significant TCRB CDR3 shortening was seen in Type 1 diabetes patients in all four CD4+ subsets.

For these receptors, no antigen is known. Expressed TCRB transcripts were sequenced after all isolated RNA was converted to cDNA. The data were produced by immunoSEQ multiplex PCR, yet TCRdb's version contains in-frame clones alone and is incomplete. This table has 300,000 to 400,000 clones, approximately 9.7% appearing once. The sequencing sample was made of central memory CD4+ T cells from blood. The origin of the receptors is a man under 40 with type 1 diabetes.

V and J are TRBV7-2 and TRBJ2-6, with a weak D call TRBD1 (5 bases). The length of the CDR3 is 14 residues. V lost 5 bases and J lost 0, with 5 bases in between. Germline V lookup: CDR1 SGHTA, CDR2 FQGNSA. CDR3 protein: CASSGHSGANVLTF. The CDR3 nucleotides read TGTGCCAGCAGCGGACACTCTGGGGCCAACGTCCTGACTTTC.

The CDR3 sequence: CSVAVPGETQYF. For the CDR3, the DNA is TGCAGCGTGGCGGTACCGGGAGAGACCCAGTACTTC. This chain links TRBV29-1 with TRBJ2-5; no definite D call. Germline lookup yields CDR1 SQVTM and CDR2 ANQGSEA. Between the trimmed V and J ends, which lost 6 bases and 4 bases, there was a span of 12 bases. CDR3 length: 12 amino acids.

Only a few counts were recorded for this clone. The chain links TRBV5-6 to TRBJ2-1; 9 bases agree with TRBD2. Germline loops: CDR1 SGHDT, CDR2 YYEEEE. Trimming cost V 0 bases and J 8 bases; bases outside gene matches: 9. CDR3 length: 16 residues. CDR3 coding DNA: TGTGCCAGCAGCTTGGAGGGTAGCGGGGGAGTCTATGAGCAGTTCTTC. It yields the protein CASSLEGSGGVYEQFF.

This clone was observed a few times. CDR3 sequence (DNA): TGTGCCAGCTCACGAGAACTTTCTAGCGGGGGGCTCACAGATACGCAGTATTTT. It encodes CASSRELSSGGLTDTQYF. This chain links TRBV18 with TRBJ2-3, with 11 bases matching TRBD2. Germline CDR1 reads KGHSH; CDR2 reads LQKENI. The CDR3 covers 18 residues. Losses at the gene ends were 4 bases for V and 2 bases for J; bases not matched to a gene: 11. Looking up the rest from reference TRBV18 and TRBJ2-3 gives the full variable domain: NAGVMQNPRHLVRRRGQEARLRCSPMKGHSHVYWYRQLPEEGLKFMVYLQKENIIDESGMPKERFSAEFPKEGPSILRIQQVVRGDSAAYFCASSRELSSGGLTDTQYFGPGTRLTVL.

This clone was counted a few times. V and J are TRBV2 and TRBJ1-4; D is ambiguous. The CDR3 has 14 residues. Germline V CDR1 and CDR2: SNHLY, FYNNEI. Trimming stripped 3 bases from V and 8 bases from J, with 13 bases between. The CDR3: CASSESQAGEKLFF. The DNA for the CDR3 is TGTGCCAGCAGTGAGTCGCAGGCGGGCGAAAAACTGTTTTTT. Combining the CDR3 with reference TRBV2 and TRBJ1-4 gives the whole variable domain EPEVTQTPSHQVTQMGQEVILRCVPISNHLYFYWYRQILGQKVEFLVSFYNNEISEKSEIFDDQFSVERPDGSNFTLKIRSTKLEDSAMYFCASSESQAGEKLFFGSGTQLSVL.

J is TRBJ1-2 and V is TRBV19; D gene uncertain. Trimming took 0 bases from V and 8 from J, leaving 10 bases between them. The CDR3 is 13 residues long. Per the germline V gene, CDR1 is LNHDA and CDR2 is SQIVND (reference sequence). The CDR3 coding sequence is TGTGCCAGTAGTATAGATCGTCGGGGAGGCTACACCTTC. Amino acids: CASSIDRRGGYTF.

This clone was detected a few times. The chain carries TRBV25-1 and TRBJ2-3, with D tentatively TRBD1 (6 bases). CDR1 and CDR2 (germline): MGHDK, SYGVNS. The length of the CDR3 is 15 residues. V lost 8 bases and J 0 bases, leaving 15 bases between the germline ends. CDR3 loop: CASSPGHLSTDTQYF. CDR3 DNA: TGTGCCAGCTCCCCGGGACACCTTAGCACAGATACGCAGTATTTT.

V is TRBV19 and J is TRBJ2-3, with TRBD2 identical over 9 bases. Germline V CDR1 and CDR2: LNHDA, SQIVND (reference sequence). V shed 5 bases and J 6 bases; nucleotides not matched to a gene: 9. This CDR3 region has 15 residues. Here the CDR3 DNA reads TGTGCCAGTAGTTCTCGCGCGGGGGGGCTGGATACGCAGTATTTT. Protein product: CASSSRAGGLDTQYF.

The chain recombines TRBV29-1 with TRBJ1-2; tentatively, D is TRBD1 (6 bases). Germline V gene lookup returns CDR1 SQVTM and CDR2 ANQGSEA. This CDR3 has 18 amino acids. V was cut by 2 bases and J by 3 bases, with 25 bases left in between. CDR3 amino acids: CSVETLGAGEGRYYGYTF. The CDR3 DNA follows: TGCAGCGTTGAAACGCTGGGGGCAGGGGAGGGCCGATACTATGGCTACACCTTC.

The chain joins TRBV7-2 to TRBJ2-5, with 8 bases aligning to TRBD2. Looked up from germline, CDR1 is SGHTA and CDR2 is FQGNSA. The V segment lost 5 bases and the J segment 2 bases; nucleotides outside the gene matches: 7. The CDR3 totals 15 residues. CDR3 region: CASSAQRGSQETQYF. The CDR3 region has the DNA TGTGCCAGCAGCGCCCAGCGGGGGTCACAAGAGACCCAGTACTTC.

This clone was detected only a few times. This chain uses TRBV5-1 with TRBJ2-3; D is uncertain. With 0 bases removed from V and 6 bases from J, the gap between germline ends came to 14 bases. Germline assignment: CDR1 SGHRS and CDR2 YFSETQ. This CDR3 region has 15 residues. The CDR3 DNA is TGCGCCAGCAGCTTGGAGGTCAAGGTGGGGGATACGCAGTATTTT. This sequence encodes CASSLEVKVGDTQYF.

In this sample, this clone turned up a few times. This sequence joins TRBV30 and TRBJ1-2; D not certain. Between the trimmed V and J ends, which lost 4 bases and 8 bases, there was a span of 14 bases. The CDR3 length is 12 residues. CDR1 GTSNPN and CDR2 SVGIG come from the germline V gene (reference sequence). CDR3 sequence (DNA): TGTGCCTGGAACATGGACCCCCAGGGCTACACCTTC. This sequence encodes CAWNMDPQGYTF.

This clone has a handful of counts. The chain is built from TRBV5-1 and TRBJ2-1, with TRBD2 matching over 10 bases. Per germline, CDR1 SGHRS and CDR2 YFSETQ. V lost 2 bases, J lost 7 bases, and 3 bases stayed unmatched. CDR3 length: 14 amino acids. The DNA of the CDR3 is TGCGCCAGCAGCTTCCGGACTAGCGGTAATGAGCAGTTCTTC. Translating it yields CASSFRTSGNEQFF. Supplemented by reference TRBV5-1 and TRBJ2-1, the full variable domain reads KAGVTQTPRYLIKTRGQQVTLSCSPISGHRSVSWYQQTPGQGLQFLFEYFSETQRNKGNFPGRFSGRQFSNSRSEMNVSTLELGDSALYLCASSFRTSGNEQFFGPGTRLTVL.

This clone was seen many times. The chain employs TRBV2 and TRBJ2-3, with 8 nucleotides matching TRBD2. The CDR3 is 14 residues long. Per germline, CDR1 SNHLY and CDR2 FYNNEI. V shed 1 base, J shed 7 bases, and the junction held 4 bases outside the gene matches. The CDR3 sequence is CASSEGTSPHTQYF. The CDR3 region has the DNA TGTGCCAGCAGTGAAGGGACTAGCCCCCATACGCAGTATTTT. Full variable domain (outside the CDR3, taken from reference TRBV2 and TRBJ2-3): EPEVTQTPSHQVTQMGQEVILRCVPISNHLYFYWYRQILGQKVEFLVSFYNNEISEKSEIFDDQFSVERPDGSNFTLKIRSTKLEDSAMYFCASSEGTSPHTQYFGPGTRLTVL.

A few counts support this clone. V usage is TRBV4-3 and J usage is TRBJ1-3; TRBD1 matches 9 bases. Germline V gene sequence: CDR1 LGHNA, CDR2 YSLEER. Trimming removed 1 base from V and 3 bases from J; junction bases left unmatched: 7. The CDR3 spans 17 residues. The CDR3 protein is CASSQVPGTGNGNTIYF. CDR3 in DNA: TGCGCCAGCAGCCAAGTTCCCGGGACAGGGAATGGAAACACCATATATTTT.

This clone has just a few counts. The gene calls are TRBV6-1 and TRBJ1-6; D remains ambiguous. The V end was cut by 1 base, the J end by 19 bases, with 17 bases between. This CDR3 region has 13 residues. Germline CDR1 and CDR2: MNHNS and SASEGT. The CDR3 loop reads CASSEGGRSTLHF. CDR3 in DNA: TGTGCCAGCAGTGAAGGAGGGCGCTCTACTTTGCACTTT.

This clone was detected only once. CDR3 amino acids: CASSSPGKEESGYTF. The CDR3 bases are TGTGCCAGCAGTTCGCCCGGGAAGGAGGAAAGTGGCTACACCTTC. The rearrangement uses TRBV28 and TRBJ1-2; the D is unclear. This CDR3 has 15 residues. The germline V gene has CDR1 MDHEN and CDR2 SYDVKM. V was shortened by 4 bases and J by 7 bases, with 19 bases between the two germline ends.

The CDR3 reads CASSLAGGASSYEQYF. In DNA, the CDR3 is TGTGCCAGCAGCTTAGCTGGGGGGGCCTCCTCCTACGAGCAGTACTTC. V is TRBV11-2 and J is TRBJ2-7, with D possibly TRBD2 on 7 matching bases. V lost 1 base, J lost 0 bases, and 13 bases lay in between. The CDR3 runs 16 residues. Germline V gives CDR1 SGHAT, CDR2 FQNNGV.

The sample holds a few counts of this clone. The chain couples TRBV7-9 to TRBJ2-4; 9 bases agree with TRBD1. Germline lookup yields CDR1 SEHNR and CDR2 FQNEAQ (reference sequence). V shed 6 bases and J 6 bases; nucleotides not matched to a gene: 6. There are 14 residues in the CDR3. The CDR3 coding sequence is TGTGCCAGCAGTCAGACAGGGGGTGCAAACATTCAGTACTTC. Amino acids: CASSQTGGANIQYF.

Turning to this clone: Other DNA sequences in this sample translate to the same CDR3. The chain links TRBV25-1 to TRBJ1-2; D call uncertain. Germline lookup yields CDR1 MGHDK and CDR2 SYGVNS. CDR3 size: 11 residues. V lost 4 bases and J 1 base, leaving 1 base between the germline ends. CDR3 residues: CASSVNYGYTF. CDR3 bases: TGTGCCAGCAGTGTTAACTATGGCTACACCTTC.

V and J are TRBV11-2 and TRBJ1-3, with 10 bases that match TRBD1. The V gene's germline CDR1 is SGHAT and CDR2 FQNNGV. The CDR3 covers 14 residues. V gave up 4 bases and J gave up 6 bases; unmatched junction bases: 3. Here the CDR3 DNA reads TGTGCCAGCAGCTCCGGACAGGGGGAAAACACCATATATTTT. Its protein is CASSSGQGENTIYF.

This sequence joins TRBV5-1 and TRBJ1-2, with 8 positions matching TRBD1. The CDR3 has 16 amino acids. J was trimmed by 2 bases and V by 0 bases; bases with no gene match: 6. Per the germline V gene, CDR1 is SGHRS and CDR2 is YFSETQ. This CDR3 is CASSLESGGKNYGYTF. The CDR3 DNA reads as TGCGCCAGCAGCTTGGAGTCAGGGGGCAAAAACTATGGCTACACCTTC. Full variable domain (missing parts from reference TRBV5-1 and TRBJ1-2): KAGVTQTPRYLIKTRGQQVTLSCSPISGHRSVSWYQQTPGQGLQFLFEYFSETQRNKGNFPGRFSGRQFSNSRSEMNVSTLELGDSALYLCASSLESGGKNYGYTFGSGTRLTVV.

As concerns this clone: This could be a read error, since a much larger clone is one nucleotide away. The genes are TRBV27 and TRBJ2-7; D is perhaps TRBD1 (7 bases). The CDR3 consists of 15 residues. The germline CDR1 and CDR2 sequences are MNHEY and SMNVEV (reference sequence). The V gene lost 3 bases and the J gene lost 2 bases, with 14 bases spanning the gap. CDR3 protein: CASSLGGTDTYEQYF. CDR3 coding DNA: TGTGCCAGCAGTTTGGGCGGGACAGACACCTACGAGCAGTACTTC.

CDR3 sequence: CASSQAGTRSYGYTF. The CDR3 DNA reads as TGCGCCAGCAGCCAAGCCGGGACACGCTCGTATGGCTACACCTTC. The chain links TRBV4-3 to TRBJ1-2; tentatively, D is TRBD1 (6 bases). The CDR3 runs 15 residues. Between the trimmed V and J ends, which lost 1 base and 5 bases, there was a span of 14 bases. Germline CDR1 and CDR2: LGHNA and YSLEER.